The 27 T cell receptor beta chains below were found in one sample sequenced in a study of shared clonotypes between healthy human individuals (dated by TCRdb to the early 2020s). Library method: the immunoSEQ multiplex PCR assay. Held by TCRdb, this immuneACCESS table contains in-frame sequences only and omits some clones. Under half of the omission traces to an unresolved V gene where checked; the cause of the rest is unknown. This sample comprises around 510,000 clones, just over 75% of them detected only once. The ten largest clones capture around 13% of the sample. Sample: PBMCs. These receptors all stem from a woman in her thirties or forties in good health. Some clones in this sample may be carry-over from other donors' samples.

This clone was detected once. It differs at one base from a far larger clone, so likely a read error. The J gene is TRBJ1-2, the V gene TRBV30; D call uncertain. The CDR3 has 13 residues. Germline V lookup: CDR1 GTSNPN, CDR2 SVGIG (reference sequence). CDR3 nucleotides: TGTGCCTGGAGTCTTACCGCAACACTTGGCCACACCTTC. It encodes CAWSLTATLGHTF.

J is TRBJ1-1 and V is TRBV28; D gene ambiguous. The CDR3 consists of 18 residues. Looked up from germline, CDR1 is MDHEN and CDR2 is SYDVKM. Trimming took 6 bases from V and 0 from J, leaving 23 bases between them. The CDR3: CASSYTLWRAVVNTEAFF. The DNA of the CDR3 is TGTGCCAGCAGCTACACCTTGTGGAGGGCGGTGGTGAACACTGAAGCTTTCTTT. Full variable domain (remainder filled in from reference TRBV28 and TRBJ1-1): DVKVTQSSRYLVKRTGEKVFLECVQDMDHENMFWYRQDPGLGLRLIYFSYDVKMKEKGDIPEGYSVSREKKERFSLILESASTNQTSMYLCASSYTLWRAVVNTEAFFGQGTRLTVV.

This sequence joins TRBV27 and TRBJ2-1, with TRBD2 matching over 8 bases. This CDR3 is built from 17 residues. V lost 1 base to trimming and J lost 7 bases; unmatched junction nucleotides: 12. Germline V gene sequence: CDR1 MNHEY, CDR2 SMNVEV (reference sequence). Written as DNA, the CDR3 is TGTGCCAGCAGTTTATGGGACCCAGGACTAGCTGGTAATGAGCAGTTCTTC. Residues: CASSLWDPGLAGNEQFF.

The CDR3 region has the DNA TGTGCCAGCAGCTTATATAGCTTAGCGGACTCCTACGAGCAGTACTTC. Its protein is CASSLYSLADSYEQYF. The J gene is TRBJ2-7, the V gene TRBV7-2; D is possibly TRBD2 (6 bases). Trimming stripped 2 bases from V and 0 bases from J, with 14 bases between. CDR3 length equals 16 residues. From germline, CDR1 is SGHTA and CDR2 FQGNSA.

The CDR3 loop is CASKGLAGGRETYEQYF. DNA of the CDR3: TGTGCCAGCAAGGGGCTAGCGGGAGGGAGGGAAACCTACGAGCAGTACTTC. The rearrangement links TRBV7-8 to TRBJ2-7; 12 bases fit TRBD2. Losses at the gene ends were 7 bases for V and 2 bases for J; bases not matched to a gene: 12. Germline CDR1 reads SGHVS; CDR2 reads FQNEAQ. This CDR3 has 17 amino acids.

In its sample, this clone was seen many times. This chain uses TRBV10-3 with TRBJ1-1; weak D call: TRBD1 (5 bases). CDR1 is ENHRY, CDR2 SYGVKD, per germline. V was pared by 2 bases and J by 6 bases, with 10 bases between. The CDR3 is made up of 13 amino acids. In DNA, the CDR3 is TGTGCCATCAGTGAGGGGGGGTTCGCTGAAGCTTTCTTT. Translated, it gives CAISEGGFAEAFF.

J is TRBJ1-6 and V is TRBV6-6; 9 nucleotides agree with TRBD1. The CDR3 totals 15 residues. The germline V gene has CDR1 MNHNY and CDR2 SVGAGI (reference sequence). The ends lost 7 bases at V and 3 bases at J; junction bases unmatched: 4. CDR3 in amino acids: CASTKGQGYNSPLHF. The CDR3 DNA reads as TGTGCCAGCACCAAGGGACAGGGCTATAATTCACCCCTCCACTTT.

This clone was picked up a small number of times. This rearrangement joins TRBV5-1 to TRBJ1-5; D possibly corresponds to TRBD1 (5 bases). This CDR3 has 15 amino acids. The germline CDR1 and CDR2 sequences are SGHRS and YFSETQ. Deletions cut 4 bases from V and 5 bases from J, with 16 bases between. The CDR3: CASSPTGGGDQPQHF. CDR3 DNA sequence: TGCGCCAGCAGCCCTACGGGGGGTGGCGATCAGCCCCAGCATTTT.

The chain recombines TRBV19 with TRBJ2-1, with D perhaps TRBD1 or TRBD2 (5 bases each). The CDR3 is 15 amino acids. Germline CDR1 is LNHDA and CDR2 is SQIVND (reference sequence). V was shortened by 3 bases and J by 4 bases, with 13 bases between the two germline ends. CDR3 in DNA: TGTGCCAGTAGTATTAGGGGAGAAGATTACAATGAGCAGTTCTTC. This translates into CASSIRGEDYNEQFF.

This clone was found many times. The J gene is TRBJ2-7, the V gene TRBV29-1; no reliable D call. The CDR3 is 13 residues long. Trimming left V 4 bases short and J 0 bases short, with 10 bases between. The germline V gene encodes CDR1 SQVTM and CDR2 ANQGSEA. Written as DNA, the CDR3 is TGCAGCGTTGGGGTTGAAAACTCCTACGAGCAGTACTTC. It codes for CSVGVENSYEQYF.

The chain links TRBV10-3 to TRBJ1-1, with D tentatively TRBD1 (5 bases). Trimming took off 5 bases at V and 2 bases at J, with 18 bases between the two ends. The CDR3 is 16 residues long. Germline V gene data show CDR1 as ENHRY and CDR2 as SYGVKD. CDR3: CAISILRDQGNTEAFF. The CDR3 coding sequence is TGTGCCATCAGTATCCTCCGGGATCAGGGAAACACTGAAGCTTTCTTT.

The rearrangement uses TRBV19 and TRBJ2-1; TRBD2 matches at 8 bases. Trimming cost V 2 bases and J 6 bases; bases outside gene matches: 3. CDR3 length equals 14 residues. Germline V gene lookup returns CDR1 LNHDA and CDR2 SQIVND (reference sequence). Here the CDR3 reads CASSIPGLVNEQFF. CDR3 nucleotide sequence: TGTGCCAGTAGTATACCGGGACTAGTCAATGAGCAGTTCTTC.

The chain carries TRBV5-4 and TRBJ1-4; D is possibly TRBD1 (6 bases). There are 15 residues in the CDR3. The germline V and J ends were trimmed by 0 bases and 3 bases, with 9 bases remaining between them. Per germline, CDR1 SGHNT and CDR2 YYREEE (reference sequence). This chain's CDR3 is CASSLAEGANEKLFF. The CDR3 DNA is TGTGCCAGCAGCTTGGCCGAGGGGGCTAATGAAAAACTGTTTTTT.

The gene calls are TRBV5-1 and TRBJ2-7, with D possibly being TRBD1 or TRBD2 (5 bases each). The CDR3 consists of 14 residues. CDR1 and CDR2 from the germline V gene are SGHRS and YFSETQ. Trimming cost V 3 bases and J 2 bases, with 12 bases left between them. The CDR3 DNA reads TGCGCCAGCAGCTCGGGGCCGCCTACCTACGAGCAGTACTTC. It encodes CASSSGPPTYEQYF.

This clone has a count of ten or more. CDR3 residues: CSADTGREQYF. The CDR3, as DNA: TGCAGTGCTGATACAGGGCGCGAGCAGTACTTC. The chain carries TRBV20-1 and TRBJ2-5; a possible D gene is TRBD1 (6 bases). The DNA matches TRBJ2-7 better at its end, which makes the J call doubtful. Germline V CDR1 and CDR2: DFQATT, SNEGSKA (reference sequence). The CDR3 contains 11 residues.

The chain couples TRBV5-1 to TRBJ1-1; D remains ambiguous. The germline gives CDR1 SGHRS, CDR2 YFSETQ. Trimming took off 5 bases at V and 1 base at J, with 9 bases between the two ends. The CDR3 is made up of 13 amino acids. DNA of the CDR3: TGCGCCAGCAGTCAAAGTCCGAACACTGAAGCTTTCTTT. Translation: CASSQSPNTEAFF.

The count of this clone is one. The rearrangement joins TRBV27 to TRBJ1-1; 12 positions match TRBD1. With V trimmed by 10 bases and J by 0 bases, 9 bases remained unmatched. CDR1 and CDR2 from the germline V gene are MNHEY and SMNVEV (reference sequence). The CDR3 is 16 amino acids. CDR3 nucleotides: TGTGCCACCATGAAGGGACAGGGGGCCCTGAACACTGAAGCTTTCTTT. This encodes CATMKGQGALNTEAFF.

The chain carries TRBV5-4 and TRBJ2-2; D not resolved. V lost 4 bases and J 5 bases, leaving 6 bases between the germline ends. From germline, CDR1 is SGHNT and CDR2 YYREEE (reference sequence). This CDR3 is 12 amino acids long. The CDR3 is CASSPPTGELFF. The DNA for the CDR3 is TGTGCCAGCAGCCCTCCTACCGGGGAGCTGTTTTTT.

The chain uses TRBV30 and TRBJ2-1; D uncertain. CDR3 length equals 12 residues. V lost 0 bases and J lost 7, with 7 bases in between. Germline V gives CDR1 GTSNPN, CDR2 SVGIG (reference sequence). The CDR3 region has the DNA TGTGCCTGGAGTGTGTCTGATAATGAGCAGTTCTTC. It encodes CAWSVSDNEQFF.

The rearrangement links TRBV7-8 to TRBJ2-7, with D hard to call. Trimming removed 5 bases from V and 3 bases from J, with 5 bases in between. The CDR3 contains 11 residues. Germline V CDR1 and CDR2: SGHVS, FQNEAQ. The CDR3 nucleotides read TGTGCCAGCAGCCCGAACTACGAGCAGTACTTC. It encodes CASSPNYEQYF.

The chain links TRBV5-4 to TRBJ2-1, with 12 positions matching TRBD2. Looked up from germline, CDR1 is SGHNT and CDR2 is YYREEE (reference sequence). The CDR3 has 19 amino acids. V dropped 3 bases and J dropped 0; count of bases not matched to a gene: 10. The CDR3 bases are TGTGCCAGCAGCTCCCTGGGACTAGCGGGCTTAAGCTCCTACAATGAGCAGTTCTTC. Its translation is CASSSLGLAGLSSYNEQFF.

The chain carries TRBV5-1 and TRBJ2-1, with D unresolved. Germline V lookup: CDR1 SGHRS, CDR2 YFSETQ. The CDR3 is made up of 12 amino acids. V dropped 4 bases and J dropped 8 bases, with 10 bases sitting between them. CDR3 amino acids: CASSPPGDEQFF. CDR3 nucleotide sequence: TGCGCCAGCAGCCCCCCTGGGGATGAGCAGTTCTTC.

As regards this clone: At the DNA level, this CDR3 is encoded by other sequences in the same sample as well. The CDR3 sequence: CASSTPGLNTEAFF. CDR3 DNA: TGTGCCAGTAGTACCCCCGGACTGAACACTGAAGCTTTCTTT. This sequence joins TRBV19 and TRBJ1-1; the D is unclear. CDR1 is LNHDA and CDR2 is SQIVND in the germline V gene (reference sequence). Trimming stripped 4 bases from V and 0 bases from J, with 9 bases between. This CDR3 comprises 14 residues.

In the case of this clone: Other DNA sequences in this specimen translate into the identical CDR3. J is TRBJ1-2 and V is TRBV5-4; possibly TRBD1 for D (6 bases). Deletions cut 4 bases from V and 2 bases from J, with 9 bases between. Germline V lookup: CDR1 SGHNT, CDR2 YYREEE (reference sequence). The CDR3 runs 13 residues. The CDR3 region is CASSRDTNYGYTF. The CDR3 region has the DNA TGTGCCAGCAGCCGGGACACAAACTATGGCTACACCTTC.

The V call is TRBV30, the J call TRBJ2-2; TRBD1 aligns across 7 bases. The CDR3 contains 14 residues. CDR1 is GTSNPN and CDR2 is SVGIG in the germline V gene (reference sequence). The V and J ends lost 5 bases and 6 bases, in that order; junction bases with no gene match: 9. The CDR3 protein is CAWSQGLIAGELFF. The DNA of the CDR3 is TGTGCCTGGTCACAGGGGTTAATTGCCGGGGAGCTGTTTTTT.

The CDR3 loop reads CASSPPGGTQYF. The CDR3 DNA follows: TGTGCCAGCAGCCCCCCAGGAGGGACCCAGTACTTC. V is TRBV7-9 and J is TRBJ2-5; tentative D call: TRBD2 (5 bases). This CDR3 is 12 amino acids long. Germline assignment: CDR1 SEHNR and CDR2 FQNEAQ (reference sequence). V was clipped by 5 bases and J by 7 bases, with 11 bases between them.

The J gene is TRBJ2-1, the V gene TRBV28; the match to TRBD2 covers 7 bases. This CDR3 is built from 16 residues. Losses at the gene ends were 4 bases for V and 7 bases for J; bases not matched to a gene: 13. Per the germline V gene, CDR1 is MDHEN and CDR2 is SYDVKM. The CDR3 DNA reads as TGTGCCAGCAGTTCCCCTAGCGGAATAGGCAGGAATGAGCAGTTCTTC. As protein: CASSSPSGIGRNEQFF.